Following are 14 T cell receptor beta chains from one sample sequenced in a study of patients and donors after allogeneic stem cell transplantation. Each CDR3 protein gets one entry after TCRdb re-called the RT-PCR reads with MiXCR. The sample carries about 150,000 distinct CDR3 sequences, roughly 35% recorded once. The specimen sequenced was blood, either unsorted or a sorted T cell fraction (not recorded which). These receptor sequences come from a human donor who was either an allogeneic HSCT recipient or a stem cell or donor lymphocyte infusion donor (not recorded which). It is not recorded whose cells these are; they may come from a transplant donor.

The J gene is TRBJ1-3, the V gene TRBV7-3; D not resolved. V dropped 8 bases and J dropped 2 bases, with 19 bases sitting between them. Germline V gene data show CDR1 as SGHTA and CDR2 as FQGTGA. The CDR3 spans 16 residues. The CDR3 reads CASSSLGVKAGNTIYF. The CDR3, as DNA: TGTGCCAGCTCTTCCCTTGGGGTAAAGGCTGGAAACACCATATATTTT. Drawing the rest from reference TRBV7-3 and TRBJ1-3, the complete variable domain is GAGVSQTPSNKVTEKGKYVELRCDPISGHTALYWYRQSLGQGPEFLIYFQGTGAADDSGLPNDRFFAVRPEGSVSTLKIQRTERGDSAVYLCASSSLGVKAGNTIYFGEGSWLTVV.

The chain is built from TRBV25-1 and TRBJ2-3, with D possibly TRBD2 on 6 matching bases. Germline V CDR1 and CDR2: MGHDK, SYGVNS. The CDR3 contains 13 residues. Trimming stripped 6 bases from V and 2 bases from J, with 9 bases between. CDR3 nucleotides: TGTGCCAGCAGCGGGGGTCCCACAGATACGCAGTATTTT. Translating gives CASSGGPTDTQYF.

The table lists this clonotype with a few counts. The chain has TRBV10-3 and TRBJ2-5; D tentatively reads TRBD1 or TRBD2 (5 bases each). V shed 6 bases and J shed 2 bases, with 13 bases lying between them. Germline V CDR1 and CDR2: ENHRY, SYGVKD. The CDR3 has 14 residues. CDR3 amino acids: CAIRSGTSQETQYF. CDR3 DNA: TGTGCCATCAGATCCGGGACCTCTCAAGAGACCCAGTACTTC.

This chain uses TRBV5-1 with TRBJ1-1; D call uncertain. The CDR3 contains 15 residues. Germline CDR1 is SGHRS and CDR2 is YFSETQ. Trimming removed 0 bases at V and 4 bases at J, with 13 bases between. CDR3 loop: CASSLEWGSGTEAFF. For the CDR3, the DNA is TGCGCCAGCAGCTTGGAATGGGGTTCGGGCACTGAAGCTTTCTTT.

The J gene is TRBJ1-5, the V gene TRBV20-1, with D uncertain. V was pared by 0 bases and J by 0 bases, with 18 bases between. The CDR3 spans 18 residues. Germline CDR1 is DFQATT and CDR2 is SNEGSKA (reference sequence). For the CDR3, the DNA is TGCAGTGCTAGAGATCGCCGGGATCTCGTTCCTAGCAATCAGCCCCAGCATTTT. Its protein is CSARDRRDLVPSNQPQHF.

This clonotype has more than one count but fewer than ten. This chain uses TRBV4-3 with TRBJ1-5; D gene unclear. The CDR3 totals 14 residues. The V end was cut by 5 bases, the J end by 2 bases, with 10 bases between. Germline V gene data show CDR1 as LGHNA and CDR2 as YSLEER. CDR3 residues: CASSWATGNQPQHF. The DNA of the CDR3 is TGCGCCAGCAGCTGGGCTACGGGCAATCAGCCCCAGCATTTT.

The chain joins TRBV20-1 to TRBJ1-2; TRBD1 might be the D (6 bases). The CDR3 is made up of 14 amino acids. Trimming shortened V by 0 bases and J by 5 bases, and 13 bases separated the two germline ends. CDR1 is DFQATT and CDR2 is SNEGSKA in the germline V gene (reference sequence). CDR3 sequence: CSARDHRAGYGYTF. The CDR3 DNA is TGCAGTGCTAGAGACCACAGGGCCGGGTATGGCTACACCTTC.

There are a few counts of this clonotype. The J gene is TRBJ2-3, the V gene TRBV12-3 or TRBV12-4, with 13 bases lining up with TRBD2. The V segment lost 4 bases and the J segment 4 bases; nucleotides outside the gene matches: 2. This CDR3 spans 15 amino acids. The CDR3 sequence: CASSSTSGGPDTQYF. The CDR3 DNA reads TGTGCCAGCAGTTCGACTAGCGGGGGGCCAGATACGCAGTATTTT.

The chain recombines TRBV12-3 or TRBV12-4 with TRBJ1-2, with D unclear. The CDR3 sequence is 10 residues long. The V end was cut by 3 bases, the J end by 6 bases, with 2 bases between. CDR3 in DNA: TGTGCCAGCAGTTTGGATGGCTACACCTTC. It specifies CASSLDGYTF.

This clonotype was seen many times. V and J are TRBV5-5 and TRBJ1-1; 7 bases are shared with TRBD1. Trimming cost V 4 bases and J 1 base; bases outside gene matches: 7. The CDR3 has 15 amino acids. Germline values: CDR1 SGHKS, CDR2 YYEKEE (reference sequence). CDR3 amino acids: CASSAFGQANTEAFF. The CDR3 bases are TGTGCCAGCAGCGCCTTTGGACAGGCGAACACTGAAGCTTTCTTT.

This clonotype was observed a few times. The chain couples TRBV9 to TRBJ1-1; 7 nucleotides align to TRBD1. V was clipped by 0 bases and J by 5 bases; unmatched bases: 7. There are 15 residues in the CDR3. Germline CDR1 reads SGDLS; CDR2 reads YYNGEE. CDR3 sequence: CASSVVAGGETEAFF. The CDR3 region has the DNA TGTGCCAGCAGCGTAGTGGCAGGGGGAGAAACTGAAGCTTTCTTT.

V usage is TRBV29-1 and J usage is TRBJ2-1, with 7 bases that match TRBD1. The V segment lost 4 bases and the J segment 4 bases; nucleotides outside the gene matches: 4. This CDR3 has 13 amino acids. CDR1 is SQVTM and CDR2 is ANQGSEA in the germline V gene. The CDR3 spells CSVGQGAYNEQFF. The CDR3 DNA follows: TGCAGCGTTGGACAGGGAGCTTACAATGAGCAGTTCTTC.

The table lists this clonotype with a few counts. The rearrangement joins TRBV25-1 to TRBJ2-1; D not resolved. Deletions cut 7 bases from V and 9 bases from J, with 10 bases between. CDR1 and CDR2 (germline): MGHDK, SYGVNS. The CDR3 extends over 11 amino acids. CDR3 sequence: CASTDGGEQFF. The CDR3 DNA follows: TGTGCCAGCACCGACGGTGGTGAGCAGTTCTTC. The whole variable domain, filled in from reference TRBV25-1 and TRBJ2-1, reads EADIYQTPRYLVIGTGKKITLECSQTMGHDKMYWYQQDPGMELHLIHYSYGVNSTEKGDLSSESTVSRIRTEHFPLTLESARPSHTSQYLCASTDGGEQFFGPGTRLTVL.

J is TRBJ1-1 and V is TRBV5-1; D gene unclear. Trimming removed 5 bases at V and 5 bases at J, with 10 bases between. The CDR3 covers 12 residues. CDR1 and CDR2 from the germline V gene are SGHRS and YFSETQ. In nucleotides, the CDR3 is TGCGCCAGCAGGGCCAGCGGGACTGAAGCTTTCTTT. Amino acid sequence: CASRASGTEAFF. Supplemented by reference TRBV5-1 and TRBJ1-1, the full variable domain reads KAGVTQTPRYLIKTRGQQVTLSCSPISGHRSVSWYQQTPGQGLQFLFEYFSETQRNKGNFPGRFSGRQFSNSRSEMNVSTLELGDSALYLCASRASGTEAFFGQGTRLTVV.